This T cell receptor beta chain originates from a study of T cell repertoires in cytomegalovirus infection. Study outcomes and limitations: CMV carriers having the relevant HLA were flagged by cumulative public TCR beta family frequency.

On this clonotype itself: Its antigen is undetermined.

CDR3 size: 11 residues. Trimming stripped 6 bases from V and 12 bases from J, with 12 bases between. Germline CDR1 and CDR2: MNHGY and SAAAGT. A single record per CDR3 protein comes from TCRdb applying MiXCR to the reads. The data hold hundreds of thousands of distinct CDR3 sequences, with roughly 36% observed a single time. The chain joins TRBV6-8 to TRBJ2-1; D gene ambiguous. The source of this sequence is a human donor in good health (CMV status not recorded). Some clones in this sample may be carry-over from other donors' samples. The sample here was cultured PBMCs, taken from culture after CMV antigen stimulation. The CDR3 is CASRGNGGQFF. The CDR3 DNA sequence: TGTGCCAGCAGGGGGAATGGTGGGCAGTTCTTC.